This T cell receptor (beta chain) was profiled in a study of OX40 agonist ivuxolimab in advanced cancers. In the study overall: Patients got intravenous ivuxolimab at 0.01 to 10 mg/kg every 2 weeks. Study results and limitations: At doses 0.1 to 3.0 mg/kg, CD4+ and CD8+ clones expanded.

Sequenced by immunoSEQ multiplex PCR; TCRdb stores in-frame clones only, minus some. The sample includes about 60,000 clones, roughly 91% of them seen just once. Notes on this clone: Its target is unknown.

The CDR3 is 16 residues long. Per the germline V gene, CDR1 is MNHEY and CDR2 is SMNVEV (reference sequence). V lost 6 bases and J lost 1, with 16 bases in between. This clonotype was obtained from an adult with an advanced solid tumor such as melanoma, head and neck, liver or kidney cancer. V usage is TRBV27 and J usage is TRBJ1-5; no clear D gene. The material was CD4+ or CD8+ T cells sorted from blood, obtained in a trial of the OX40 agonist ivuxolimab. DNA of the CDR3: TGTGCCAGCAGCCCTTACTGGTTGCAGAGCAATCAGCCCCAGCATTTT. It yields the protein CASSPYWLQSNQPQHF.